Sequencing of this T cell receptor (beta chain) was carried out in a study of T cells in Graves' hyperthyroidism and ophthalmopathy. This clonotype has a count of ten or more. The V and J ends lost 4 bases and 7 bases respectively, with 13 bases between them. Germline V gives CDR1 KGHDR, CDR2 SFDVKD. The CDR3 extends over 14 amino acids. RNA transcripts gave rise to amplified TCR beta CDR3 regions. A first-round RT-PCR of the TCR CDR3 used the HTBI primer set. In TCRdb, the multiplex PCR reads were re-called with MiXCR into one record per CDR3 protein. The sample records about 640,000 distinct CDR3 sequences, about a fifth being singletons. Each ophthalmopathy patient scored at least 3 on the Clinical Activity Score and at least 4 on NOSPECS grade, with duration under 3 months. The study left out patients who had uncontrolled infection, other autoimmune disease, pregnancy or lactation. Diagnoses rested on clinical symptoms, serum thyroxine and TRAb, thyroid ultrasound and orbital computed tomography.

Input material: blood. The TCR sequence derives from a man aged 25-45 years with Graves' ophthalmopathy. The chain uses TRBV24-1 and TRBJ1-5; D is perhaps TRBD1 (5 bases). The CDR3: CATSDRDQKQPQHF. CDR3 coding DNA: TGTGCCACCAGTGACCGGGACCAGAAACAGCCCCAGCATTTT.